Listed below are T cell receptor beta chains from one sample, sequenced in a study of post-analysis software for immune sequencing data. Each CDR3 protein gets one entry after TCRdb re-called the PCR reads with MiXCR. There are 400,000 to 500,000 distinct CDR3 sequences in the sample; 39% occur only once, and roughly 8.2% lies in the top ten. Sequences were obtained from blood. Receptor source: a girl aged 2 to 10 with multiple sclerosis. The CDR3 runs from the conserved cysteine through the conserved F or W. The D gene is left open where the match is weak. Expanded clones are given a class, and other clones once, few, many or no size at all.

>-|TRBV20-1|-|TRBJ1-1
CSATPNTEAFF
TGCAGTGCTACGCCGAACACTGAAGCTTTCTTT
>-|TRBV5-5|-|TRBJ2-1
CASSSLSGPARMNEQFF
TGTGCCAGCAGCTCACTTTCCGGGCCCGCCCGTATGAATGAGCAGTTCTTC
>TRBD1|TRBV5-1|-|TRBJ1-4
CASSLSGTGSEKLFF
TGCGCCAGCAGCCTGAGCGGGACAGGATCCGAAAAACTGTTTTTT
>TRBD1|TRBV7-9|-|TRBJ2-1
CASSPNPGQLNNEQFF
TGTGCCAGCAGCCCGAACCCGGGACAGCTAAACAATGAGCAGTTCTTC
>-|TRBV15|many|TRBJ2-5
CATSRDLKRAETQYF
TGTGCCACCAGCAGAGATTTAAAGCGGGCAGAGACCCAGTACTTC
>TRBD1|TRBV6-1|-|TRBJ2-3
CASRPRDRGDTQYF
TGTGCCAGCAGACCCCGGGACAGGGGAGATACGCAGTATTTT
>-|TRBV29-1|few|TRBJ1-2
CSVEGVMSSYGYTF
TGCAGCGTTGAAGGTGTGATGAGCTCCTATGGCTACACCTTC
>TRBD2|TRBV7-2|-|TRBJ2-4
CASTTSGRTNIQYF
TGTGCCAGCACCACTAGCGGGAGAACAAACATTCAGTACTTC
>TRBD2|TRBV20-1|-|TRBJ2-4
CSANRLAGGSAREQYF
TGCAGTGCTAACAGACTAGCGGGGGGCTCCGCGAGGGAGCAGTACTTC
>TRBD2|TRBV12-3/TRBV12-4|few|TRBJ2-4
CASSVWTSPSGEQYF
TGTGCCAGCAGTGTATGGACTAGCCCCTCGGGGGAGCAGTACTTC
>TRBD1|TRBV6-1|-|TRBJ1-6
CASLRTGNSPLHF
TGTGCCAGCCTTAGGACAGGGAATTCACCCCTCCACTTT
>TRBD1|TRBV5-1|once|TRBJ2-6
CASSLPTGVNSGANVRTF
TGCGCCAGCAGCTTGCCGACAGGGGTCAACTCTGGGGCCAACGTCCGGACTTTC
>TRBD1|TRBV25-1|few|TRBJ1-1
CASSRQGVAFF
TGTGCCAGCAGTAGACAGGGCGTAGCTTTCTTT
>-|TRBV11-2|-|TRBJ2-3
CASSFWIHNSLSTDTQYF
TGTGCCAGCAGCTTTTGGATCCATAACTCCCTTAGCACAGATACGCAGTATTTT
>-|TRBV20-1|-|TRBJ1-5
CSAPPAGRNQPQHF
TGCAGTGCTCCACCGGCAGGGAGGAATCAGCCCCAGCATTTT
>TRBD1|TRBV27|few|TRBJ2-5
CASSPGQGRGETQYF
TGTGCCAGCAGTCCCGGACAGGGGAGAGGAGAGACCCAGTACTTC
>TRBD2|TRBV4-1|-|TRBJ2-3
CASSQDEREYTDTQYF
TGCGCCAGCAGCCAAGATGAGCGGGAGTACACAGATACGCAGTATTTT
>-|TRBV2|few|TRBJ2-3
CASSEMDATQYF
TGTGCCAGCAGTGAGATGGACGCGACGCAGTATTTT
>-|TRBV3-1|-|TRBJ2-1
CASSQSSVQFF
TGTGCCAGCAGCCAATCTAGCGTACAGTTCTTC
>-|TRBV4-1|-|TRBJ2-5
CASSSGTLGLQETQYF
TGCGCCAGCAGCTCGGGGACGTTGGGTCTCCAAGAGACCCAGTACTTC
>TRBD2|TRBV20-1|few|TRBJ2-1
CSAPGTSGRSQAEQFF
TGCAGTGCCCCGGGGACTAGCGGGAGGTCACAGGCTGAGCAGTTCTTC
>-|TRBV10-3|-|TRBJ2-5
CAVKQENQETQYF
TGTGCCGTCAAACAGGAGAATCAAGAGACCCAGTACTTC
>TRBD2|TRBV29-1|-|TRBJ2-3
CSVLVAGVGDTQYF
TGCAGCGTTCTAGTAGCGGGAGTGGGAGATACGCAGTATTTT
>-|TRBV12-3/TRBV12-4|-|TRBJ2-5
CASSWGPYQETQYF
TGTGCCAGCAGCTGGGGCCCGTACCAAGAGACCCAGTACTTC
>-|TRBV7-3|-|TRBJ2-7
CASSLTGGYYDEQYF
TGTGCCAGCAGCTTGACTGGCGGATATTATGACGAGCAGTACTTC
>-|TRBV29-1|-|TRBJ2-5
CSVGRLGETQYF
TGCAGCGTTGGAAGGTTGGGAGAGACCCAGTACTTC
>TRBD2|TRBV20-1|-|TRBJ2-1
CSARLGASGSYNEQFF
TGCAGTGCTAGACTGGGGGCTAGCGGGAGCTACAATGAGCAGTTCTTC
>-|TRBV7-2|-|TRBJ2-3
CASRTPKGVGTDTQYF
TGTGCCAGCAGAACCCCTAAGGGGGTCGGCACAGATACGCAGTATTTT
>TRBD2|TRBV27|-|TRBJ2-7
CASSSLAGTVYEQYF
TGTGCCAGCAGTTCGTTAGCGGGGACGGTCTACGAGCAGTACTTC
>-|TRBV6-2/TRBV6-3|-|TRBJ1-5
CASSRRPFSRGNQPQHF
TGTGCCAGCAGTCGCCGTCCCTTTAGCCGTGGCAATCAGCCCCAGCATTTT
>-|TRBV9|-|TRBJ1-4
CASSVGGSDEKLFF
TGTGCCAGCAGCGTAGGAGGTTCTGATGAAAAACTGTTTTTT
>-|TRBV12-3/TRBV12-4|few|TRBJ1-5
CASSPGDSPNQPQHF
TGTGCCAGCAGCCCCGGAGACAGTCCCAATCAGCCCCAGCATTTT
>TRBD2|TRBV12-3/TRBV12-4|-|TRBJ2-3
CASRGLAGSPGTDTQYF
TGTGCCAGCAGGGGACTAGCGGGATCCCCCGGCACAGATACGCAGTATTTT
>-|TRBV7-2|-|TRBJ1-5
CASSLEARYSNQPQHF
TGTGCCAGCAGCTTAGAAGCGCGATATAGCAATCAGCCCCAGCATTTT
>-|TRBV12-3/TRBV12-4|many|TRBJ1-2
CASTTRAGRRDGYTF
TGTGCCAGCACCACACGGGCAGGCCGGCGCGATGGCTACACCTTC
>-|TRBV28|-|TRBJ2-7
CASSFVAGLPYEQYF
TGTGCCAGCAGTTTTGTGGCGGGACTCCCCTACGAGCAGTACTTC
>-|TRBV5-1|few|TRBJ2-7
CASSLELGSEQYF
TGCGCCAGCAGCTTAGAACTGGGGTCGGAGCAGTACTTC
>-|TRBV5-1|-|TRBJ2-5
CASSARTAETQYF
TGCGCCAGCAGCGCCCGGACGGCGGAGACCCAGTACTTC
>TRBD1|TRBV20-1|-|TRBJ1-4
CSARQGARANEKLFF
TGCAGTGCTAGACAGGGGGCGCGGGCTAATGAAAAACTGTTTTTT
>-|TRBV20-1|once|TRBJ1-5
CSASRRIRNLNQPQHF
TGCAGTGCTAGTAGGCGGATCCGAAATCTCAATCAGCCCCAGCATTTT
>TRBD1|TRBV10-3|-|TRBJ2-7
CAIRTGPTYEQYF
TGTGCCATAAGGACAGGGCCGACCTACGAGCAGTACTTC
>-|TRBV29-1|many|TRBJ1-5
CSGTDGTGGPQHF
TGCAGCGGGACCGACGGGACGGGCGGACCCCAGCATTTT
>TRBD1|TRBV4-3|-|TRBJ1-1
CASSQEGTGVWAEAFF
TGCGCCAGCAGCCAAGAGGGGACAGGGGTGTGGGCTGAAGCTTTCTTT
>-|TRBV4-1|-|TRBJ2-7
CASSRGTLNEQYF
TGCGCCAGCAGCCGAGGGACACTCAACGAGCAGTACTTC
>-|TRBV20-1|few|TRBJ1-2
CSAMERGPNYGYTF
TGCAGTGCTATGGAACGGGGCCCCAACTATGGCTACACCTTC
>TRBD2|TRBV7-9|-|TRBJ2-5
CASSFKAGDKYF
TGTGCCAGCAGCTTTAAAGCGGGGGATAAGTACTTC
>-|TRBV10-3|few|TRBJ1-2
CAISESILQDSDGYTF
TGTGCCATCAGTGAGTCAATCCTCCAGGATTCTGATGGCTACACCTTC
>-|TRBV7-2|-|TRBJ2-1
CATRPGRGSYNEQFF
TGTGCCACGAGACCAGGACGGGGTTCCTACAATGAGCAGTTCTTC
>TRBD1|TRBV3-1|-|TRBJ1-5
CASSQVDREPQHF
TGTGCCAGCAGCCAGGTCGACAGGGAGCCCCAGCATTTT
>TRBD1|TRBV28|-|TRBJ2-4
CASSDRVRPWDIQYF
TGTGCCAGCAGCGACAGGGTGAGGCCCTGGGACATTCAGTACTTC
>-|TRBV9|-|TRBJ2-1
CASSVRSSSYNEQFF
TGTGCCAGCAGCGTAAGATCAAGCTCCTACAATGAGCAGTTCTTC
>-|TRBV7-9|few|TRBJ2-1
CASSGVVSSYNEQFF
TGTGCCAGCAGCGGCGTCGTAAGCTCCTACAATGAGCAGTTCTTC
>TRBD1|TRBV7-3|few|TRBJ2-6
CASSLGTGLSGANVLTF
TGTGCCAGCAGCCTTGGGACAGGGCTCTCTGGGGCCAACGTCCTGACTTTC
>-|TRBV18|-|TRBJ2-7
CASSPLGTGRDEQDF
TGTGCCAGCTCACCCTTGGGGACGGGAAGGGACGAGCAGGACTTC
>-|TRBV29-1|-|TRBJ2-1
CSVPRGVGSYNEQFF
TGCAGCGTCCCGCGCGGGGTTGGCTCCTACAATGAGCAGTTCTTC
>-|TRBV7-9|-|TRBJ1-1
CASSLDDTEAFF
TGTGCCAGCAGCTTAGATGACACTGAAGCTTTCTTT
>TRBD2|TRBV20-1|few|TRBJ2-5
CSASAGYYQETQYF
TGCAGTGCCTCAGCGGGATACTACCAAGAGACCCAGTACTTC
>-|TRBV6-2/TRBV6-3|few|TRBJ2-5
CASSYPNPKGQYF
TGTGCCAGCAGTTACCCGAATCCCAAGGGCCAGTACTTC
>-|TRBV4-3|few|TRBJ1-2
CASSQEGYYGYTF
TGCGCCAGCAGCCAAGAGGGGTACTATGGCTACACCTTC